The 28 T cell receptor beta chains reported below all come from one sample, sequenced in a study of T cells after yellow fever vaccination. TCRdb re-called the 5' RACE reads with MiXCR, one entry per CDR3 protein. This table has around 340,000 distinct CDR3 sequences, more than 8.5% appearing once. Sequencing used PBMCs, obtained on the day of the first yellow fever vaccination. The receptors were sampled from a man aged 18 to 30 who received the YFV17D yellow fever vaccine.

This clonotype was recorded at least ten times. The J gene is TRBJ1-5, the V gene TRBV4-2, with D perhaps matching TRBD1 (5 bases). CDR1 and CDR2 (germline): LGHNA, YNFKEQ. Trimming left V 4 bases short and J 6 bases short, with 19 bases between. This CDR3 has 16 residues. The CDR3 loop reads CASSLAFQGSGQPQHF. In DNA, the CDR3 is TGTGCCAGCAGCCTGGCTTTCCAGGGATCAGGTCAGCCCCAGCATTTT.

The chain joins TRBV6-5 to TRBJ2-7, with no clear D. Germline-derived CDR1 and CDR2 are MNHEY and SVGAGI. The CDR3 extends over 11 amino acids. V was clipped by 2 bases and J by 4 bases, with 3 bases between them. CDR3 protein: CASSYQYEQYF. The CDR3 DNA follows: TGTGCCAGCAGTTACCAGTACGAGCAGTACTTC.

The V call is TRBV12-5, the J call TRBJ1-1; no reliable D call. V lost 3 bases, J lost 3 bases, and 5 bases lay in between. Per germline, CDR1 LGHNT and CDR2 FRNRAP. This CDR3 has 12 amino acids. This CDR3 reads CASGFAYTEAFF. DNA for the CDR3: TGTGCTAGTGGTTTCGCGTACACTGAAGCTTTCTTT.

Here the CDR3 reads CASSPRLGSGGTYEQYF. CDR3 nucleotides: TGTGCCAGCAGCCCCCGCTTGGGTAGCGGGGGAACCTACGAGCAGTACTTC. The chain couples TRBV7-9 to TRBJ2-7, with 9 bases aligning to TRBD2. The V gene end was trimmed by 5 bases and the J gene end by 2 bases; junction bases not matched to a gene: 13. This CDR3 is 17 amino acids long. Germline V CDR1 and CDR2: SEHNR, FQNEAQ (reference sequence).

This clonotype has only a few counts. The chain links TRBV6-2 or TRBV6-3 to TRBJ2-3; 9 bases line up with TRBD2. The length of the CDR3 is 15 residues. CDR1 is MNHEY, CDR2 SVGEGT, per germline. V shed 2 bases, J shed 10 bases, and the junction held 10 bases outside the gene matches. The CDR3 sequence: CASSYVASGDLAQYF. CDR3 DNA sequence: TGTGCCAGCAGTTACGTGGCTAGCGGGGATTTGGCGCAGTATTTT.

This clonotype was found many times. V gene TRBV19 combines with J gene TRBJ2-1, with 12 bases lining up with TRBD2. Trimming cost V 5 bases and J 0 bases; bases outside gene matches: 8. Germline assignment: CDR1 LNHDA and CDR2 SQIVND (reference sequence). The CDR3 length is 18 residues. CDR3 region: CASSALAGGISSYNEQFF. In DNA, the CDR3 is TGTGCCAGTAGTGCCCTAGCGGGGGGGATTAGCTCCTACAATGAGCAGTTCTTC. Filled out from reference TRBV19 and TRBJ2-1, the complete variable domain reads DGGITQSPKYLFRKEGQNVTLSCEQNLNHDAMYWYRQDPGQGLRLIYYSQIVNDFQKGDIAEGYSVSREKKESFPLTVTSAQKNPTAFYLCASSALAGGISSYNEQFFGPGTRLTVL.

The rearrangement joins TRBV5-4 to TRBJ2-5, with unresolved D. Germline V CDR1 and CDR2: SGHNT, YYREEE (reference sequence). CDR3 size: 14 residues. V was shortened by 4 bases and J by 1 base, with 11 bases between the two germline ends. The CDR3 bases are TGTGCCAGCAGCCCCTACATATCCCAAGAGACCCAGTACTTC. Protein: CASSPYISQETQYF. Based on the CDR3 plus reference TRBV5-4 and TRBJ2-5, the full variable domain is ETGVTQSPTHLIKTRGQQVTLRCSSQSGHNTVSWYQQALGQGPQFIFQYYREEENGRGNFPPRFSGLQFPNYSSELNVNALELDDSALYLCASSPYISQETQYFGPGTRLLVL.

This clonotype came up many times. The chain is built from TRBV6-1 and TRBJ1-2, with 8 bases that match TRBD1. This CDR3 has 15 residues. J was trimmed by 7 bases and V by 2 bases; bases with no gene match: 9. Germline V gives CDR1 MNHNS, CDR2 SASEGT. CDR3 sequence (DNA): TGTGCCAGCAGTGAATCAGGGCAGGGGGCTGGTGGCTACACCTTC. It is translated as CASSESGQGAGGYTF.

This clonotype was observed a few times. This chain joins TRBV16 and TRBJ2-1; 8 positions agree with TRBD2. In germline, CDR1 is KGHSY, CDR2 FQNENV. The CDR3 is 18 residues long. V dropped 5 bases and J dropped 8; count of bases not matched to a gene: 20. CDR3 in amino acids: CASSSQSTAITGGDEQFF. Here the CDR3 DNA reads TGTGCCAGCAGCTCTCAATCGACTGCCATCACCGGGGGGGATGAGCAGTTCTTC.

A few counts support this clonotype. V and J are TRBV7-2 and TRBJ2-7, with a weak D call TRBD1 (6 bases). In germline, CDR1 is SGHTA, CDR2 FQGNSA. Trimming pared 1 base from V and 12 bases from J, leaving 16 bases between. CDR3 size: 13 residues. The CDR3 here is CASSLGGTSFLYF. Written as DNA, the CDR3 is TGTGCCAGCAGCTTAGGAGGGACAAGTTTTCTGTACTTC. The whole variable domain, filled in from reference TRBV7-2 and TRBJ2-7, reads GAGVSQSPSNKVTEKGKDVELRCDPISGHTALYWYRQSLGQGLEFLIYFQGNSAPDKSGLPSDRFSAERTGGSVSTLTIQRTQQEDSAVYLCASSLGGTSFLYFGPGTRLTVT.

On this clonotype: A much larger clone differs by one base, so this may be a read error. The V call is TRBV7-2, the J call TRBJ1-2; no definite D call. This CDR3 region has 17 residues. Looked up from germline, CDR1 is SGHTA and CDR2 is FQGNSA. CDR3 amino acids: CASSLVGPAGFNYGHTF. The CDR3 nucleotides are TGTGCCAGCAGCTTAGTCGGCCCGGCGGGGTTTAACTATGGCCACACCTTC.

In this sample, this clonotype turned up many times. This chain uses TRBV7-8 with TRBJ2-3; the match to TRBD2 covers 14 bases. Germline values: CDR1 SGHVS, CDR2 FQNEAQ. Trimming took 5 bases from V and 0 from J; bases not matched to a gene: 7. CDR3 length: 18 residues. The CDR3 DNA follows: TGTGCCAGCAGCCACGGGACTAGCGGGAGTACTAGCACAGATACGCAGTATTTT. Translating it yields CASSHGTSGSTSTDTQYF.

The chain combines TRBV5-4 with TRBJ1-1; D remains ambiguous. The germline CDR1 and CDR2 sequences are SGHNT and YYREEE (reference sequence). The CDR3 is 15 residues long. V was pared by 4 bases and J by 4 bases, with 17 bases between. The CDR3 sequence is CASSEAPGIGTEAFF. In nucleotides, the CDR3 is TGTGCCAGCAGCGAAGCCCCAGGCATTGGCACTGAAGCTTTCTTT.

This chain uses TRBV29-1 with TRBJ1-4, with D perhaps TRBD1 (6 bases). CDR1 and CDR2 (germline): SQVTM, ANQGSEA. This CDR3 contains 12 residues. V lost 0 bases to trimming and J lost 16 bases, with 15 bases between them. CDR3 protein: CSVEDFRRGRFF. Here the CDR3 DNA reads TGCAGCGTTGAAGATTTTCGCAGGGGCCGGTTTTTT. Looking up the rest from reference TRBV29-1 and TRBJ1-4 gives the full variable domain: SAVISQKPSRDICQRGTSLTIQCQVDSQVTMMFWYRQQPGQSLTLIATANQGSEATYESGFVIDKFPISRPNLTFSTLTVSNMSPEDSSIYLCSVEDFRRGRFFGSGTQLSVL.

This clonotype was detected many times. This chain joins TRBV4-1 and TRBJ2-1, with 12 bases lining up with TRBD2. The trim removed 3 bases at V and 6 bases at J, leaving 3 bases unmatched. CDR3 length: 15 amino acids. CDR1 is MGHRA and CDR2 is YSYEKL in the germline V gene. CDR3 region: CASSHLAGGPNEQFF. The CDR3, as DNA: TGCGCCAGCAGCCACCTAGCGGGGGGGCCCAATGAGCAGTTCTTC.

This clonotype was seen only a few times. This rearrangement joins TRBV7-2 to TRBJ1-1; unclear D gene. This CDR3 comprises 15 residues. The germline V and J ends were trimmed by 2 bases and 2 bases, with 12 bases remaining between them. CDR1 SGHTA and CDR2 FQGNSA come from the germline V gene. CDR3 in DNA: TGTGCCAGCAGCTTAATCGGTCTTACTAACACTGAAGCTTTCTTT. Translated: CASSLIGLTNTEAFF.

This clonotype appeared a few times. This sequence joins TRBV12-3 or TRBV12-4 and TRBJ1-3; D not certain. V was shortened by 1 base and J by 0 bases, with 10 bases between the two germline ends. The CDR3 loop spans 16 amino acids. CDR3 in amino acids: CASSLVYGVSGNTIYF. CDR3 bases: TGTGCCAGCAGTTTAGTCTATGGGGTCTCTGGAAACACCATATATTTT.

The V call is TRBV15, the J call TRBJ1-5, with D perhaps TRBD1 (5 bases). The CDR3 runs 14 residues. V gave up 8 bases and J gave up 0 bases, with 11 bases separating them. Germline V CDR1 and CDR2: LNHNV, YYDKDF (reference sequence). The CDR3 loop reads CATAGTHSNQPQHF. The CDR3 bases are TGTGCCACCGCAGGGACGCATAGCAATCAGCCCCAGCATTTT.

J is TRBJ2-3 and V is TRBV6-2 or TRBV6-3, with 8 bases lining up with TRBD2. V lost 2 bases and J lost 5; bases outside the gene matches: 3. Germline CDR1 and CDR2: MNHEY and SVGEGT. The CDR3 is made up of 14 amino acids. The DNA for the CDR3 is TGTGCCAGCAGTTACGGGCGGGGGGAAGATACGCAGTATTTT. This sequence encodes CASSYGRGEDTQYF.

The chain joins TRBV6-5 to TRBJ1-6, with D possibly TRBD1 on 5 matching bases. V was trimmed by 2 bases and J by 9 bases, leaving 17 bases between them. The germline V gene has CDR1 MNHEY and CDR2 SVGAGI. This CDR3 comprises 16 residues. The chain's CDR3 is CASSYQGTRVVSPLHF. The CDR3 bases are TGTGCCAGCAGTTACCAAGGGACGAGGGTCGTTTCACCCCTCCACTTT.

This clonotype appeared a few times. This chain connects TRBV9 to TRBJ2-7; D is possibly TRBD1 (5 bases). The germline CDR1 and CDR2 sequences are SGDLS and YYNGEE. The CDR3 runs 13 residues. V shed 7 bases and J shed 3 bases, with 14 bases lying between them. The CDR3 region is CASQAGKSYEQYV. The CDR3, as DNA: TGTGCCAGCCAGGCAGGGAAGAGCTACGAGCAGTACGTC.

This clonotype was detected a few times. This chain links TRBV6-2 or TRBV6-3 with TRBJ1-6; D is unresolved. CDR3 length: 13 residues. Trimming took off 8 bases at V and 8 bases at J, with 13 bases between the two ends. Per germline, CDR1 MNHEY and CDR2 SVGEGT. The chain's CDR3 is CASGENFDSPLHF. CDR3 DNA: TGTGCCAGCGGAGAAAATTTCGATTCACCCCTCCACTTT.

This clonotype was recorded a few times. This rearrangement joins TRBV7-2 to TRBJ1-1; D may be TRBD1 (5 bases). The CDR3 covers 14 residues. V lost 2 bases and J lost 1, with 8 bases in between. CDR1 and CDR2 from the germline V gene are SGHTA and FQGNSA. The chain's CDR3 is CASSLFGGNTEAFF. CDR3 in DNA: TGTGCCAGCAGCTTATTCGGGGGGAACACTGAAGCTTTCTTT.

This clonotype was recorded at least ten times. The chain has TRBV5-1 and TRBJ2-1; TRBD2 matches 11 bases. The CDR3 consists of 16 residues. Per germline, CDR1 SGHRS and CDR2 YFSETQ. V lost 3 bases, J lost 0 bases, and 2 bases stayed unmatched. The CDR3 here is CASSSGLADSYNEQFF. The DNA of the CDR3 is TGCGCCAGCAGCTCGGGACTAGCGGACTCCTACAATGAGCAGTTCTTC.

This clonotype was recorded a few times. The J gene is TRBJ2-7, the V gene TRBV6-6, with TRBD1 identical over 7 bases. The CDR3 length is 12 residues. V shed 8 bases and J 3 bases; nucleotides not matched to a gene: 4. Germline V gene lookup returns CDR1 MNHNY and CDR2 SVGAGI (reference sequence). In nucleotides, the CDR3 is TGTGCCAGCGGACAGGCGGGCTACGAGCAGTACTTC. It yields the protein CASGQAGYEQYF.

The table lists this clonotype with a few counts. The chain has TRBV20-1 and TRBJ1-2; D is undetermined. The CDR3 totals 10 residues. V lost 6 bases, J lost 10 bases, and 12 bases lay in between. From germline, CDR1 is DFQATT and CDR2 SNEGSKA (reference sequence). CDR3 bases: TGCAGTGCCGGCGAGTACGCCTACACCTTC. Amino acid sequence: CSAGEYAYTF.

The chain joins TRBV30 to TRBJ2-3; 8 bases align to TRBD1. Unmatched junction bases numbered 9, after V lost 8 bases and J lost 2 bases. The CDR3 runs to 14 residues. The V gene's germline CDR1 is GTSNPN and CDR2 SVGIG (reference sequence). This CDR3 is CAARTGIPTDTQYF. CDR3 nucleotide sequence: TGTGCCGCCCGGACAGGGATACCCACAGATACGCAGTATTTT.

This clonotype was recorded a few times. CDR3 residues: CATSRALGIMGPQHF. For the CDR3, the DNA is TGTGCCACCAGCAGAGCCCTCGGGATTATGGGGCCCCAGCATTTT. The V and J genes are TRBV15 and TRBJ1-5; D is unclear. The V gene lost 1 base and the J gene lost 9 bases, with 16 bases spanning the gap. This CDR3 is 15 amino acids long. CDR1 LNHNV and CDR2 YYDKDF come from the germline V gene (reference sequence).